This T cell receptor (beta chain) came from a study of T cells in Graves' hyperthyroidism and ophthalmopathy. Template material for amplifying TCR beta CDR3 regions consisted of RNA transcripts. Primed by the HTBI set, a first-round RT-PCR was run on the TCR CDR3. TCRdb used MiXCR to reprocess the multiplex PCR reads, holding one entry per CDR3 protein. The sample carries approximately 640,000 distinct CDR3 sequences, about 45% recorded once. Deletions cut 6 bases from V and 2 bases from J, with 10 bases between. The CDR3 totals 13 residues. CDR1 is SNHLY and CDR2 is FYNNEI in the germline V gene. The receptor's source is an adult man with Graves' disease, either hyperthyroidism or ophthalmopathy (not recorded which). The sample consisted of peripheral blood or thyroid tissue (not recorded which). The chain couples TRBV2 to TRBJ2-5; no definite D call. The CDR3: CASRDNRQETQYF. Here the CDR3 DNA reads TGTGCCAGCAGAGATAACAGACAAGAGACCCAGTACTTC.